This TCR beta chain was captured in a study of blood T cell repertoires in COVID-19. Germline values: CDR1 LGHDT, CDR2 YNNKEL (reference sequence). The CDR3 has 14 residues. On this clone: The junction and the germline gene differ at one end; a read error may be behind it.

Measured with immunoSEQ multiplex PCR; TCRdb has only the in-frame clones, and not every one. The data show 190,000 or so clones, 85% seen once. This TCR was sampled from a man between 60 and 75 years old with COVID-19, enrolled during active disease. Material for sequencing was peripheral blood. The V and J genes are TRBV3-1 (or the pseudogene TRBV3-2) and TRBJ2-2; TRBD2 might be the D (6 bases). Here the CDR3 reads CASRHGGMSGELFF. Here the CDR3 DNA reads TGTGCCAGCCGCCATGGGGGGATGAGCGGGGAGCTGTTTTTT.